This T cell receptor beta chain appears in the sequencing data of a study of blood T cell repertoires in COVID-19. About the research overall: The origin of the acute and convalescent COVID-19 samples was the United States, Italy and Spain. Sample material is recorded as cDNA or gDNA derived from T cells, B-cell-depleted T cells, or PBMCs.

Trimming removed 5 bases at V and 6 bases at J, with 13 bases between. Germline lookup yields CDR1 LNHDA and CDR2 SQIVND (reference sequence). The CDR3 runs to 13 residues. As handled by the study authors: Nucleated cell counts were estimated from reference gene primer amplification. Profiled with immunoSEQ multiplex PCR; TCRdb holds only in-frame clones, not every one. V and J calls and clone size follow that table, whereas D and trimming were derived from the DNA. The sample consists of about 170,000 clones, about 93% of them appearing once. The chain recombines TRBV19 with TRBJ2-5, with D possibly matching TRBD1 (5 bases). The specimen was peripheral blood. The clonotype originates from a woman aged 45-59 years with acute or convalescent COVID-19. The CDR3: CASSFGAEKTQYF. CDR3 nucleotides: TGTGCCAGTAGTTTTGGGGCCGAAAAGACCCAGTACTTC.